These 10 T cell receptor beta chains originate from one sample sequenced in a study of blood T cell repertoires in COVID-19 (dated by TCRdb to 2018 to 2020). The method behind the library was the immunoSEQ multiplex PCR assay. What TCRdb holds here is the immuneACCESS table cut down to in-frame rearrangements. Part of the clones is not present; checked against another copy, under half of the missing clones reflect an unresolved V gene, and the others are unexplained. Recorded for this sample are about 200,000 clones; 86% of them occurred a single time. About 2% of the sample lies in the top ten. The specimen sequenced was peripheral blood. The receptors come from a man younger than 45 who had recovered from COVID-19.

This sequence joins TRBV19 and TRBJ2-7; D might be TRBD2 (5 bases). Between the trimmed V and J ends, which lost 3 bases and 4 bases, there was a span of 7 bases. The CDR3 sequence is 12 residues long. Germline V lookup: CDR1 LNHDA, CDR2 SQIVND (reference sequence). The CDR3 reads CASSIREYEQYF. In DNA form, the CDR3 reads TGTGCCAGTAGTATTCGGGAATACGAGCAGTACTTC.

The chain employs TRBV25-1 and TRBJ1-2, with TRBD1 matching over 8 bases. Germline loops: CDR1 MGHDK, CDR2 SYGVNS. CDR3 length: 14 amino acids. Losses at the gene ends were 7 bases for V and 0 bases for J; bases not matched to a gene: 4. The CDR3 here is CASNGQGANYGYTF. For the CDR3, the DNA is TGTGCCAGCAATGGACAGGGAGCTAACTATGGCTACACCTTC.

J is TRBJ2-5 and V is TRBV14, with 7 bases that match TRBD2. The CDR3 sequence is 14 residues long. Germline V gene data show CDR1 as SGHDN and CDR2 as FVKESK. J was trimmed by 2 bases and V by 4 bases; bases with no gene match: 4. CDR3: CASSRAGQQETQYF. The CDR3 DNA reads as TGTGCCAGCAGCCGAGCGGGGCAACAAGAGACCCAGTACTTC.

The chain uses TRBV6-5 and TRBJ1-5; the D is unclear. The CDR3 is 13 amino acids. Germline V lookup: CDR1 MNHEY, CDR2 SVGAGI. V lost 2 bases and J 2 bases, leaving 4 bases between the germline ends. CDR3 nucleotides: TGTGCCAGCAGTTACACAGGCAATCAGCCCCAGCATTTT. Protein sequence: CASSYTGNQPQHF.

The J gene is TRBJ1-6, the V gene TRBV29-1; 8 nucleotides line up with TRBD1. The CDR3 is made up of 14 amino acids. The trim removed 3 bases at V and 10 bases at J, leaving 8 bases unmatched. The germline V gene encodes CDR1 SQVTM and CDR2 ANQGSEA. CDR3 nucleotides: TGCAGCGTTGAGGCAGGGGGCACTGGCTCACCCCTCCACTTT. It specifies CSVEAGGTGSPLHF.

J is TRBJ2-1 and V is TRBV10-3; the match to TRBD2 covers 8 bases. The V and J ends lost 0 bases and 8 bases, in that order; junction bases with no gene match: 9. CDR1 is ENHRY, CDR2 SYGVKD, per germline. The CDR3 sequence is 16 residues long. The CDR3 reads CAISESAGGRLDEQFF. The CDR3 DNA sequence: TGTGCCATCAGTGAGTCGGCGGGGGGCAGGCTGGATGAGCAGTTCTTC.

The chain links TRBV7-9 to TRBJ1-1; 10 bases fit TRBD1. CDR1 is SEHNR and CDR2 is FQNEAQ in the germline V gene (reference sequence). The CDR3 runs to 14 residues. The ends lost 4 bases at V and 8 bases at J; junction bases unmatched: 7. The CDR3 DNA sequence: TGTGCCAGCAGCTACCCGGGACAGGGGATCGAAGCTTTCTTT. This codes for CASSYPGQGIEAFF.

The CDR3 bases are TGTGCCAGCAGTTCCCCCGGGACAGGTTTGAGGAACACTGAAGCTTTCTTT. Translating it yields CASSSPGTGLRNTEAFF. The chain is built from TRBV27 and TRBJ1-1; 8 bases agree with TRBD1. CDR1 and CDR2 from the germline V gene are MNHEY and SMNVEV (reference sequence). The CDR3 is 17 residues long. Trimming cost V 4 bases and J 1 base; bases outside gene matches: 11.

The J gene is TRBJ2-3, the V gene TRBV11-3, with TRBD2 matching 9 bases. The CDR3 runs to 15 residues. Germline values: CDR1 SGHNT, CDR2 YENEEA. V was pared by 2 bases and J by 2 bases, with 2 bases of the junction left unmatched. The CDR3 nucleotides are TGTGCCAGCAGCTTAACTAGCGGGCTCACAGATACGCAGTATTTT. It yields the protein CASSLTSGLTDTQYF. The full variable domain, rest sourced from reference TRBV11-3 and TRBJ2-3, is EAGVVQSPRYKIIEKKQPVAFWCNPISGHNTLYWYLQNLGQGPELLIRYENEEAVDDSQLPKDRFSAERLKGVDSTLKIQPAELGDSAVYLCASSLTSGLTDTQYFGPGTRLTVL.

This CDR3 reads CASSQPQGEVNEQYF. Written as DNA, the CDR3 is TGCGCCAGCAGCCAGCCTCAGGGGGAGGTAAACGAGCAGTACTTC. V and J are TRBV5-1 and TRBJ2-7, with a tentative D call TRBD1 (7 bases). V lost 4 bases to trimming and J lost 5 bases, with 19 bases between them. The germline V gene encodes CDR1 SGHRS and CDR2 YFSETQ. CDR3 length: 15 amino acids.